These T cell receptor beta chains were read from a single sample in a study of T cells in Graves' hyperthyroidism and ophthalmopathy. Each CDR3 protein is one row after TCRdb ran MiXCR on the multiplex PCR reads. The sample carries a few hundred thousand distinct CDR3 sequences, 20% to 25% recorded once. Sequenced input: blood. These receptor sequences come from a woman aged 70-85 years with Graves' ophthalmopathy. The CDR3 runs from the conserved cysteine through the conserved F or W. D genes are given only for firm matches. Clone size is given for some rows only: seen once, a few or many times, or a class if the clone is expanded.

J gene | CDR3 length | clone size | V gene | D gene | CDR3 protein | CDR3 DNA
TRBJ2-7 | 13 | many | TRBV7-2 | TRBD2 | CASSWTSTYEQYF | TGTGCCAGCAGCTGGACTAGTACCTACGAGCAGTACTTC
TRBJ1-1 | 15 | - | TRBV29-1 | TRBD1 | CSVDWGRGPFSGAFF | TGCAGCGTTGATTGGGGCAGGGGGCCTTTCTCTGGAGCTTTCTTT
TRBJ2-6 | 16 | - | TRBV12-3/TRBV12-4 | - | CASSLRGAGGANVLTF | TGTGCCAGCAGTTTAAGGGGGGCAGGTGGGGCCAACGTCCTGACTTTC
TRBJ2-2 | 15 | - | TRBV7-9 | - | CASSPRGTATGELFF | TGTGCCAGCAGCCCACGGGGGACAGCCACCGGGGAGCTGTTTTTT
TRBJ2-7 | 13 | - | TRBV20-1 | - | CSARGREPYEQYF | TGCAGTGCTAGAGGGCGGGAACCCTACGAGCAGTACTTC
TRBJ2-5 | 15 | - | TRBV4-1 | - | CASSQGAGTLETQYF | TGCGCCAGCAGCCAAGGGGCTGGGACTTTGGAGACCCAGTACTTC
TRBJ2-3 | 15 | - | TRBV19 | TRBD2 | CASRRAGPSTDTQYF | TGTGCCAGTAGAAGAGCGGGACCTAGCACAGATACGCAGTATTTT
TRBJ2-4 | 15 | - | TRBV5-5 | - | CASSYREVGKNIQYF | TGTGCCAGCAGCTACCGTGAGGTGGGGAAAAACATTCAGTACTTC
TRBJ1-2 | 15 | - | TRBV12-3/TRBV12-4 | - | CASRAGRRANYGYTF | TGTGCCAGCAGGGCAGGGAGGCGGGCTAACTATGGCTACACCTTC
TRBJ2-1 | 16 | few | TRBV3-1 | TRBD2 | CASSQDTAGEGNEQFF | TGTGCCAGCAGCCAAGATACAGCGGGAGAGGGCAATGAGCAGTTCTTC
TRBJ1-1 | 15 | many | TRBV7-6 | - | CASSLDAGPYTEAFF | TGTGCCAGCAGCTTAGATGCAGGACCATACACTGAAGCTTTCTTT
TRBJ1-5 | 19 | - | TRBV27 | TRBD1 | CASSSGVTGALLNNQPQHF | TGTGCCAGCAGCTCCGGCGTGACAGGGGCCCTCTTAAACAATCAGCCCCAGCATTTT
TRBJ1-1 | 14 | many | TRBV28 | TRBD1 | CASRKTGGGTEAFF | TGTGCCAGCAGGAAAACAGGGGGTGGCACTGAAGCTTTCTTT
TRBJ1-1 | 13 | few | TRBV30 | - | CAWSRLENTEAFF | TGTGCCTGGAGTCGACTGGAGAACACTGAAGCTTTCTTT
TRBJ2-1 | 14 | - | TRBV5-1 | TRBD1 | CASSPGQVPNEQFF | TGTGCCAGCAGCCCGGGACAGGTTCCAAATGAGCAGTTCTTC
TRBJ1-1 | 14 | many | TRBV19 | TRBD1 | CASGKTGRNTEAFF | TGTGCCAGTGGAAAGACAGGGAGGAACACTGAAGCTTTCTTT
TRBJ1-2 | 13 | many | TRBV2 | - | CASSEVGDYGYTF | TGTGCCAGCAGTGAAGTGGGGGACTATGGCTACACCTTC
TRBJ2-3 | 13 | few | TRBV7-3 | - | CASSWHFEDTQYF | TGTGCCAGCAGTTGGCACTTTGAGGATACGCAGTATTTT
TRBJ1-5 | 18 | - | TRBV7-3 | - | CASSPKDTGRKSNQPQHF | TGTGCCAGCAGCCCGAAGGACACGGGACGTAAGAGCAATCAGCCCCAGCATTTT
TRBJ1-1 | 16 | - | TRBV19 | TRBD1 | CASSIAGQGKNTEAFF | TGTGCCAGTAGTATAGCCGGACAGGGGAAGAACACTGAAGCTTTCTTT
TRBJ2-2 | 13 | - | TRBV28 | - | CASTPRGTGELFF | TGTGCCAGCACACCAAGGGGGACCGGGGAGCTGTTTTTT
TRBJ2-2 | 14 | many | TRBV12-3/TRBV12-4 | TRBD2 | CASSSGGNTGELFF | TGTGCCAGCTCTTCGGGGGGGAACACCGGGGAGCTGTTTTTT
TRBJ2-7 | 13 | - | TRBV10-2 | - | CASRHGPDYEQYF | TGCGCCAGCAGGCATGGACCGGACTACGAGCAGTACTTC
TRBJ2-1 | 17 | many | TRBV11-2 | - | CASSSPGDLGRYNEQFF | TGTGCCAGCAGCTCGCCGGGGGACTTAGGCCGCTACAATGAGCAGTTCTTC
TRBJ1-2 | 13 | many | TRBV2 | - | CASSEAGRYGYTF | TGTGCCAGCAGTGAAGCCGGACGATATGGCTACACCTTC
TRBJ2-7 | 15 | - | TRBV27 | TRBD1 | CASSKSGTGTNEQYF | TGTGCCAGCAGTAAATCCGGGACAGGCACTAACGAGCAGTACTTC
TRBJ2-5 | 14 | few | TRBV6-1 | TRBD1 | CASSTRTGSETQYF | TGTGCCAGCAGCACCCGGACAGGTTCAGAGACCCAGTACTTC
TRBJ2-3 | 15 | few | TRBV24-1 | TRBD1 | CATGPGGAGTDTQYF | TGTGCCACCGGTCCAGGGGGCGCCGGCACAGATACGCAGTATTTT
TRBJ2-3 | 19 | few | TRBV27 | - | CASSLRELSRGHRTDTQYF | TGTGCCAGCAGTTTAAGGGAACTATCGCGCGGTCACCGCACAGATACGCAGTATTTT
TRBJ1-6 | 17 | - | TRBV6-1 | - | CASSQKGHSLPDSPLHF | TGTGCCAGCAGCCAAAAGGGGCACTCATTGCCTGATTCACCCCTCCACTTT
TRBJ2-6 | 19 | - | TRBV4-1 | TRBD1 | CASSPWWTGVSSGANVLTF | TGCGCCAGCAGCCCATGGTGGACAGGGGTATCGTCGGGGGCCAACGTCCTGACTTTC
TRBJ2-1 | 15 | - | TRBV7-9 | TRBD2 | CASSSTSGSMNEQFF | TGTGCCAGCAGCTCGACTAGCGGGAGTATGAATGAGCAGTTCTTC
TRBJ1-4 | 13 | - | TRBV20-1 | TRBD1 | CSARGTGVEKLFF | TGCAGTGCTAGGGGGACAGGGGTGGAAAAACTGTTTTTT
TRBJ2-7 | 15 | - | TRBV27 | - | CASRPERGGFYEQYF | TGTGCCAGCAGACCCGAGAGGGGGGGGTTTTACGAGCAGTACTTC